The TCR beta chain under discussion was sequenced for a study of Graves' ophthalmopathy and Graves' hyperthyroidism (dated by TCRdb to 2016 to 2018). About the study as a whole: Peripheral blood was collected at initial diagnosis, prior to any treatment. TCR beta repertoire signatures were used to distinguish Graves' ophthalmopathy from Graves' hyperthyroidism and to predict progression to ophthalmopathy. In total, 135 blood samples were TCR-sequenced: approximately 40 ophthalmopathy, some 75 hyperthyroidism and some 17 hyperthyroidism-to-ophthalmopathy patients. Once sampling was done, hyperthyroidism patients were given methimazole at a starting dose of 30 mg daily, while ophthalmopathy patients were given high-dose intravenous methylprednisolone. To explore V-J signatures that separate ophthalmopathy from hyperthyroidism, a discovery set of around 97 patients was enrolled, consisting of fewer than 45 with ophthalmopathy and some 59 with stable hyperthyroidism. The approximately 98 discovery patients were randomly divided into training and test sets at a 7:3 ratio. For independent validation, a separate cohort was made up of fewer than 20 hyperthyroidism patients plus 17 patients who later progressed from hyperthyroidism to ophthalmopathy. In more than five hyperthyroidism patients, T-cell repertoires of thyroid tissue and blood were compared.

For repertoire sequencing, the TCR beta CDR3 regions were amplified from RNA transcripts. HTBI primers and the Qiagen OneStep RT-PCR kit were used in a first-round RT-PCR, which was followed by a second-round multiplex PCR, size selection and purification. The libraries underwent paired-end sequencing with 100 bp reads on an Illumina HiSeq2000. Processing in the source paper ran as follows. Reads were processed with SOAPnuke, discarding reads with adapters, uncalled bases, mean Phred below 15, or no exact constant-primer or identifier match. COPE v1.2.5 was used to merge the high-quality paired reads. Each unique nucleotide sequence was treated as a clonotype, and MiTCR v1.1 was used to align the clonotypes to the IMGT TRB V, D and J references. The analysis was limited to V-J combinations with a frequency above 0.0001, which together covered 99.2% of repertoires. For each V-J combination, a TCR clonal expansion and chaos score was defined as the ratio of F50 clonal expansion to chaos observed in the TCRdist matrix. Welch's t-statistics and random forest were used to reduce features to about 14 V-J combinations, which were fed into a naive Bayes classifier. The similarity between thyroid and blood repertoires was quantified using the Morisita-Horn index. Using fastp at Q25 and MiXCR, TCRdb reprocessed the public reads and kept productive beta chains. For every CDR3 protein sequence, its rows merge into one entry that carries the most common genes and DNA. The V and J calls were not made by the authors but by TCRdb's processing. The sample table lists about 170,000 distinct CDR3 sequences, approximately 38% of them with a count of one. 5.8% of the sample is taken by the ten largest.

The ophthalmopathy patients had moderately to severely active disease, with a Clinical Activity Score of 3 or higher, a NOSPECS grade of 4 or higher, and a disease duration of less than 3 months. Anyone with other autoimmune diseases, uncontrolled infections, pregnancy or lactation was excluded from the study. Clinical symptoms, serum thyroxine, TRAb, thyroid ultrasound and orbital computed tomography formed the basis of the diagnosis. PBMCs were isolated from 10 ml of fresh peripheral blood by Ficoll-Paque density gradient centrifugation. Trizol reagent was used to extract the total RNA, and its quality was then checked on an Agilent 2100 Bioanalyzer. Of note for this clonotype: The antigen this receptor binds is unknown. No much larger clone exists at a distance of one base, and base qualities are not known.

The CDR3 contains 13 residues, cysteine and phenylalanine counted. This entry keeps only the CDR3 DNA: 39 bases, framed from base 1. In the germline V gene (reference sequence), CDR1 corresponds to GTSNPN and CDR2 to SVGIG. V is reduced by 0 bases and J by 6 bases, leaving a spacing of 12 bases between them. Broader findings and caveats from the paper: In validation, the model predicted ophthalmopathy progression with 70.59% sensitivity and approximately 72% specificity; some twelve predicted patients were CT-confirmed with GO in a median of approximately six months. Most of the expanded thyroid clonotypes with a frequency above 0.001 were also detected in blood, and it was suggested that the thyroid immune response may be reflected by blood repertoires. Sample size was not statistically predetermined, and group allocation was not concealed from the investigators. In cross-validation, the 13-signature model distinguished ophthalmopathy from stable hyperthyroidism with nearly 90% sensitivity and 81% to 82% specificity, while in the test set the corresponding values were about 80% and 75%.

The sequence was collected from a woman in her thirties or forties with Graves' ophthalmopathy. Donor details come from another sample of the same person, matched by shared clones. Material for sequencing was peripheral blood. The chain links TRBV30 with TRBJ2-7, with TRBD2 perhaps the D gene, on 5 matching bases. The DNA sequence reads TGTGCCTGGAGTGTACGGGTAAGCGGCGAGCAGTACTTC. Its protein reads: CAWSVRVSGEQYF.